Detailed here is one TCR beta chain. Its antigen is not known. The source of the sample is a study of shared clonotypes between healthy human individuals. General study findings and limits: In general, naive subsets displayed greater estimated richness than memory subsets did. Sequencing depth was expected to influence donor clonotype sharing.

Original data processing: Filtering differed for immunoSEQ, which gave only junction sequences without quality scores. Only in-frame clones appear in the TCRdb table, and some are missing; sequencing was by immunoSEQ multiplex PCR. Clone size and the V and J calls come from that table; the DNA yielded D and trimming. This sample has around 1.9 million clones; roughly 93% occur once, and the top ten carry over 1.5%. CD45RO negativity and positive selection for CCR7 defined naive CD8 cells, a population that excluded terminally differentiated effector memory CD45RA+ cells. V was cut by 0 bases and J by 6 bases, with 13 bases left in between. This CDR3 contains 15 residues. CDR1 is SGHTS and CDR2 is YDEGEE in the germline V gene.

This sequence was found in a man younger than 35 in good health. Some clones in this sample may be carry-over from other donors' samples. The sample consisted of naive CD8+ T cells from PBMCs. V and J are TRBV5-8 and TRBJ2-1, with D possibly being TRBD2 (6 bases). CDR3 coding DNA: TGTGCCAGCAGCTTGGAAGCGGGTGGATTCAATGAGCAGTTCTTC. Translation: CASSLEAGGFNEQFF.